A single TCR beta chain is shown here with its context. Per the authors' pipeline: Reference gene primer amplification yielded estimated nucleated cell counts. The repertoire was sequenced with immunoSEQ multiplex PCR; TCRdb's copy has only in-frame clones and lacks some. V and J calls and clone size follow that table, whereas D and trimming were derived from the DNA. The sample has 350,000 to 500,000 clones; approximately 90% are singletons. The sample is drawn from a study of blood T cell repertoires in COVID-19. For the study at large: COVID-19 samples from acute and convalescent phases originated in the United States, Italy and Spain. Nucleic acid was either cDNA or gDNA, and it came from T cells, B-cell-depleted T cells, or PBMCs.

Germline assignment: CDR1 SGHRS and CDR2 YFSETQ. The CDR3 is 14 amino acids. Trimming took off 7 bases at V and 0 bases at J, with 11 bases between the two ends. Each participant's cohort was designated according to participant-reported clinical history. The source material was PBMCs or T cells enriched from blood (not recorded which). The rearrangement joins TRBV5-1 to TRBJ1-5, with D possibly TRBD1 on 6 matching bases. This clonotype originated in a woman aged 18-30 years who had been exposed to COVID-19. CDR3 region: CASRPGVSNQPQHF. CDR3 coding DNA: TGCGCCAGCCGACCAGGGGTTAGCAATCAGCCCCAGCATTTT.